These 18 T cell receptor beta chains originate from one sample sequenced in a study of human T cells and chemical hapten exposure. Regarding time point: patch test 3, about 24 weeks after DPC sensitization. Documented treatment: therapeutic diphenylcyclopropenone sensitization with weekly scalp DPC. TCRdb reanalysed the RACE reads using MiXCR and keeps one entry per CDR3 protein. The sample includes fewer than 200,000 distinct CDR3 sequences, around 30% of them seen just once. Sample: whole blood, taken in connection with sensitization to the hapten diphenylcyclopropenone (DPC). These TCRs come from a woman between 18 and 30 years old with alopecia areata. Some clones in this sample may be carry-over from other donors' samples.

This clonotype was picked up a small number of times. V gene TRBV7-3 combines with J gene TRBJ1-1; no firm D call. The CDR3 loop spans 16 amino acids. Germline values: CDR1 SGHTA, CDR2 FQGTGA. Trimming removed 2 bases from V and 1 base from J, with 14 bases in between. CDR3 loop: CASSLSSRGRNTEAFF. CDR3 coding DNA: TGTGCCAGCAGCTTATCTTCTCGCGGGCGGAACACTGAAGCTTTCTTT.

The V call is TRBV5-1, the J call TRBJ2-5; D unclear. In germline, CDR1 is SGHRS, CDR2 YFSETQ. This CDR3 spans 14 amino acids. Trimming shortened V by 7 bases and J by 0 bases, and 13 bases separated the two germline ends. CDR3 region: CASRPTQYQETQYF. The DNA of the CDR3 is TGCGCCAGCCGACCCACTCAGTACCAAGAGACCCAGTACTTC.

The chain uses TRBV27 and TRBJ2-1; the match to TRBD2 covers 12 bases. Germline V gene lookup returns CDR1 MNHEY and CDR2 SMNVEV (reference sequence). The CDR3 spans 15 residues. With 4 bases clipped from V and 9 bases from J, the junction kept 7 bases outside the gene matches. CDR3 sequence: CASSSASGGGVEQFF. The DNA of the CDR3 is TGTGCCAGCAGTTCAGCTAGCGGGGGGGGTGTTGAGCAGTTCTTC.

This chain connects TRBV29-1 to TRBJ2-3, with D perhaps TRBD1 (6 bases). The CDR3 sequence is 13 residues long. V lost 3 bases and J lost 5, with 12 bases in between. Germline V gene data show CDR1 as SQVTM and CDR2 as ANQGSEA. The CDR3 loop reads CSVDRGRIDTQYF. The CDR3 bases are TGCAGCGTTGACAGGGGAAGGATAGATACGCAGTATTTT.

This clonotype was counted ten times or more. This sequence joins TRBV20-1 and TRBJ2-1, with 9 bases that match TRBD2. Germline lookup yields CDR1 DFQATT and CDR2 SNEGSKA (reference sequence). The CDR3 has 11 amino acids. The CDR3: CSSGRNNEQFF. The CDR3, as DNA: TGCAGCAGCGGGAGGAACAATGAGCAGTTCTTC.

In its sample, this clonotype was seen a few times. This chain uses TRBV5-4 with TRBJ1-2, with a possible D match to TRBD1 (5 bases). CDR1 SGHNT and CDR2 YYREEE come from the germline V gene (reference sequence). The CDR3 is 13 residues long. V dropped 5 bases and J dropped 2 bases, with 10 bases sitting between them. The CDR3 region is CASRGDGNYGYTF. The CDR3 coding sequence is TGTGCCAGCAGAGGGGACGGGAACTATGGCTACACCTTC. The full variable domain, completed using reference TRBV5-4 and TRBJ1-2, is ETGVTQSPTHLIKTRGQQVTLRCSSQSGHNTVSWYQQALGQGPQFIFQYYREEENGRGNFPPRFSGLQFPNYSSELNVNALELDDSALYLCASRGDGNYGYTFGSGTRLTVV.

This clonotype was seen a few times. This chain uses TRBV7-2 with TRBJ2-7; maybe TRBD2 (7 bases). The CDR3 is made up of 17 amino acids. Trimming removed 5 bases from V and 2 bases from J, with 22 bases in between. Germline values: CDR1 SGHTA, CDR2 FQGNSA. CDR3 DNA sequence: TGTGCCAGCAGCCCCGGGGGGCAGCTTCAGGACCCCTACGAGCAGTACTTC. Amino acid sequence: CASSPGGQLQDPYEQYF.

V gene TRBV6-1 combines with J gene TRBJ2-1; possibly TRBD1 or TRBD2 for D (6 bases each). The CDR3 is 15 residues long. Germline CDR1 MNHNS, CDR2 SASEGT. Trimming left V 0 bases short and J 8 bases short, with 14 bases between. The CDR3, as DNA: TGTGCCAGCAGTGAAGCCAGGGGTTGGGAGGATGAGCAGTTCTTC. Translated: CASSEARGWEDEQFF.

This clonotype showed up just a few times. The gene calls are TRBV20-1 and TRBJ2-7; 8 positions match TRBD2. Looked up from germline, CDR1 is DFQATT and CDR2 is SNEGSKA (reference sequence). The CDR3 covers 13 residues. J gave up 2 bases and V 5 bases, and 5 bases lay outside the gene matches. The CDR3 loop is CSAPRGGPYEQYF. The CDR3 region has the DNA TGCAGTGCTCCCCGGGGGGGGCCCTACGAGCAGTACTTC.

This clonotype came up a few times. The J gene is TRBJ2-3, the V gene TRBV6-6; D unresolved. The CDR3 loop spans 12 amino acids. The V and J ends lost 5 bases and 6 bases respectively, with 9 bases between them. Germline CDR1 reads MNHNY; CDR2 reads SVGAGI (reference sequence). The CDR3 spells CASSGPEDTQYF. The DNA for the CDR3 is TGTGCCAGCAGTGGGCCTGAGGATACGCAGTATTTT.

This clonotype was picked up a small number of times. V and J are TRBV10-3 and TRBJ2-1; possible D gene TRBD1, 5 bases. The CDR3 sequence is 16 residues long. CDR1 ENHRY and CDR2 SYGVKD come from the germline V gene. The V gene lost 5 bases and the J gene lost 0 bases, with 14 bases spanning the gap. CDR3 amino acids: CAISPRGPSSYNEQFF. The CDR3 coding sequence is TGTGCCATCAGTCCTAGGGGTCCGAGCTCCTACAATGAGCAGTTCTTC.

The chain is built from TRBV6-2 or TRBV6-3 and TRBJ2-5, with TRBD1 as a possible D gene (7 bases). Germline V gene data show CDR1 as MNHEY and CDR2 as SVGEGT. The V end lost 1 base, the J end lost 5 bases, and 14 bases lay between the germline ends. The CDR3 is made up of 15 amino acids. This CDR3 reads CASSYYGGGGETQYF. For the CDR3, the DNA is TGTGCCAGCAGTTACTATGGAGGGGGCGGTGAGACCCAGTACTTC.

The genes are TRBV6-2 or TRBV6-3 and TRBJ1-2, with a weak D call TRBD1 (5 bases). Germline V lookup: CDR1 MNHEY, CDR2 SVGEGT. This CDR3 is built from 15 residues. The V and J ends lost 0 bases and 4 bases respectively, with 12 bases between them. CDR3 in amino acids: CASSYSSRGGYGYTF. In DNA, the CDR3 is TGTGCCAGCAGTTACTCGTCTAGGGGCGGCTATGGCTACACCTTC.

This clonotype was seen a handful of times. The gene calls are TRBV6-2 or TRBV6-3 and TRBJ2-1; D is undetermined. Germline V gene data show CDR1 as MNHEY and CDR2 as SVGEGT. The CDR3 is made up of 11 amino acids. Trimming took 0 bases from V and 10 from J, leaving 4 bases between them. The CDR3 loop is CASSYSGEQFF. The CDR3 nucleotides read TGTGCCAGCAGTTACTCCGGGGAGCAGTTCTTC.

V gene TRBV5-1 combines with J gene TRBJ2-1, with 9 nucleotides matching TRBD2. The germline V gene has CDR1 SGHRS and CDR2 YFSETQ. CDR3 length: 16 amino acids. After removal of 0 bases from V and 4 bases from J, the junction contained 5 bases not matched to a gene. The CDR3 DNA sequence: TGCGCCAGCAGCTTGGTCGAGACTAGCGGTTACAATGAGCAGTTCTTC. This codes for CASSLVETSGYNEQFF.

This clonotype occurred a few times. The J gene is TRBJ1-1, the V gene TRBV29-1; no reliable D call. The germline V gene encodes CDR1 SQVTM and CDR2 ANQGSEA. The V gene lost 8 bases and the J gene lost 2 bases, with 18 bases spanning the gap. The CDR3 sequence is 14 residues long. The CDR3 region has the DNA TGCAGCACTTCAACTAAACCACAAAACACTGAAGCTTTCTTT. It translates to CSTSTKPQNTEAFF.

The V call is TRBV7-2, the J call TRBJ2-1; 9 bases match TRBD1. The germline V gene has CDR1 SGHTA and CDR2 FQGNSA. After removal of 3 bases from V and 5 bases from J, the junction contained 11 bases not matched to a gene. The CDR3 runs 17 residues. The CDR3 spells CASSFYPGTGRDNEQFF. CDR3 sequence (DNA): TGTGCCAGCAGCTTTTACCCCGGGACAGGGAGGGACAATGAGCAGTTCTTC.

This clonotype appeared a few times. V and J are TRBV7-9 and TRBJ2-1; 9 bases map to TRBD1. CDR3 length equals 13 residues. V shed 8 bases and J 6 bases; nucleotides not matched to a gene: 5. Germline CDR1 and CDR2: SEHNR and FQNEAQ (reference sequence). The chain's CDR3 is CASRDRDGNEQFF. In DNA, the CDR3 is TGTGCCAGCCGGGACAGGGACGGCAATGAGCAGTTCTTC.